The 14 T cell receptor beta chains listed next were all sequenced from one sample in a study of blood T cell repertoires in COVID-19. Produced via immunoSEQ multiplex PCR; TCRdb's table is partial and in-frame only. Of 200,000 to 250,000 clones in the sample, 85% to 90% were seen once. The sample taken for sequencing was peripheral blood. These receptor sequences come from a man of 80 years or more with acute or convalescent COVID-19.

This chain uses TRBV5-1 with TRBJ2-7; TRBD1 might be the D (5 bases). Germline values: CDR1 SGHRS, CDR2 YFSETQ. CDR3 size: 14 residues. V dropped 7 bases and J dropped 2 bases, with 16 bases sitting between them. CDR3 residues: CASHEGVDPYEQYF. CDR3 in DNA: TGCGCCAGCCACGAAGGGGTAGATCCCTACGAGCAGTACTTC.

On this clone: Other DNA sequences in the same sample also yield this CDR3. The chain uses TRBV5-1 and TRBJ2-5, with 9 bases identical to TRBD1. Trimming at V came to 0 bases and at J to 5 bases, leaving 11 bases not matched to a gene. Germline-derived CDR1 and CDR2 are SGHRS and YFSETQ. The CDR3 consists of 17 residues. CDR3 sequence reads: CASSLAPTGGASETQYF. CDR3 nucleotide sequence: TGCGCCAGCAGCTTGGCCCCGACAGGGGGGGCCTCGGAGACCCAGTACTTC.

V gene TRBV21-1 combines with J gene TRBJ1-5; the DNA was not used to check the table's D call, TRBD1. TRBV21-1 counts as a pseudogene. This CDR3 contains 18 residues. DNA of the CDR3: TGTGCCAGCAGTAAAATCCGGGACAGAGGCTATAGCAATCAGCCCCAGCATTTT. The encoded protein is CASSKIRDRGYSNQPQHF.

The chain has TRBV19 and TRBJ2-7; TRBD2 matches 9 bases. The germline V gene has CDR1 LNHDA and CDR2 SQIVND (reference sequence). There are 15 residues in the CDR3. V trimming: 6 bases; J trimming: 3 bases; junction bases outside the gene matches: 9. The CDR3 protein is CASRGGASGDYEQYF. For the CDR3, the DNA is TGTGCCAGTAGAGGGGGGGCTAGCGGGGACTACGAGCAGTACTTC.

The chain links TRBV7-2 to TRBJ1-5, with 8 bases lining up with TRBD1. With 1 base clipped from V and 4 bases from J, the junction kept 3 bases outside the gene matches. CDR3 length equals 15 residues. The germline CDR1 and CDR2 sequences are SGHTA and FQGNSA. This CDR3 is CASSLVQGVNQPQHF. In DNA form, the CDR3 reads TGTGCCAGCAGCTTAGTACAGGGGGTAAATCAGCCCCAGCATTTT.

The chain has TRBV5-1 and TRBJ2-1; 8 nucleotides line up with TRBD2. Germline assignment: CDR1 SGHRS and CDR2 YFSETQ. Trimming took 2 bases from V and 8 from J; bases not matched to a gene: 6. CDR3 length: 14 amino acids. CDR3 bases: TGCGCCAGCAGCTTAGGACTAGCCTCGGATGAGCAGTTCTTC. Amino acids: CASSLGLASDEQFF.

V gene TRBV19 combines with J gene TRBJ1-5; a weak D match, TRBD1 (5 bases). The germline V gene has CDR1 LNHDA and CDR2 SQIVND (reference sequence). The CDR3 contains 13 residues. The V end lost 8 bases, the J end lost 9 bases, and 17 bases lay between the germline ends. CDR3 region: CASFQSLGGPQHF. CDR3 nucleotide sequence: TGTGCCAGTTTTCAGTCCCTCGGGGGGCCCCAGCATTTT.

This sequence joins TRBV4-3 and TRBJ1-3, with TRBD1 as a possible D gene (5 bases). The CDR3 contains 14 residues. V lost 5 bases, J lost 0 bases, and 8 bases lay in between. Germline V gives CDR1 LGHNA, CDR2 YSLEER. The CDR3 bases are TGCGCCAGCAGCTTTAGGGGCTCTGGAAACACCATATATTTT. Translated: CASSFRGSGNTIYF.

The CDR3 sequence: CASRQQGTNTGELFF. The CDR3 coding sequence is TGTGCCAGCAGACAACAGGGAACGAACACCGGGGAGCTGTTTTTT. This sequence joins TRBV6-5 and TRBJ2-2, with a weak D call TRBD1 (6 bases). Per the germline V gene, CDR1 is MNHEY and CDR2 is SVGAGI. V was shortened by 6 bases and J by 0 bases, with 11 bases between the two germline ends. The CDR3 covers 15 residues.

V and J are TRBV28 and TRBJ2-7, with 9 bases fitting TRBD1. The CDR3 covers 14 residues. V lost 4 bases to trimming and J lost 1 base; unmatched junction nucleotides: 2. The germline V gene encodes CDR1 MDHEN and CDR2 SYDVKM. CDR3 nucleotide sequence: TGTGCCAGCAGTTGGGACAGGGTATCCTACGAGCAGTACTTC. Protein product: CASSWDRVSYEQYF.

The V gene is TRBV7-2, the J gene TRBJ2-3; 7 bases fit TRBD2. The germline CDR1 and CDR2 sequences are SGHTA and FQGNSA. The CDR3 consists of 14 residues. Trimming cost V 7 bases and J 7 bases; bases outside gene matches: 11. CDR3 coding DNA: TGTGCCAGCACCCGGGACTACGGGGGATATACGCAGTATTTT. Protein: CASTRDYGGYTQYF. Combining the CDR3 with reference TRBV7-2 and TRBJ2-3 gives the whole variable domain GAGVSQSPSNKVTEKGKDVELRCDPISGHTALYWYRQSLGQGLEFLIYFQGNSAPDKSGLPSDRFSAERTGGSVSTLTIQRTQQEDSAVYLCASTRDYGGYTQYFGPGTRLTVL.

The V gene is TRBV12-3 or TRBV12-4, the J gene TRBJ1-1; D gene uncertain. V lost 4 bases and J lost 5, with 11 bases in between. This CDR3 has 13 residues. The CDR3 DNA reads as TGTGCCAGCAGTTCCAAGAGAGTAACTGAAGCTTTCTTT. Encoded protein: CASSSKRVTEAFF.

V usage is TRBV7-9 and J usage is TRBJ1-4; 9 bases match TRBD1. This CDR3 has 14 amino acids. Trimming removed 6 bases from V and 4 bases from J; junction bases left unmatched: 3. Germline CDR1 and CDR2: SEHNR and FQNEAQ (reference sequence). CDR3 protein: CASRGQGHNEKLFF. As DNA, the CDR3 is TGTGCCAGCAGGGGACAGGGCCATAATGAAAAACTGTTTTTT.

The V call is TRBV7-3, the J call TRBJ2-1; TRBD2 aligns across 8 bases. V shed 6 bases and J 0 bases; nucleotides not matched to a gene: 4. CDR1 SGHTA and CDR2 FQGTGA come from the germline V gene. There are 15 residues in the CDR3. The CDR3 coding sequence is TGTGCCAGCAGGTCAAGCGGGAGCTCCTACAATGAGCAGTTCTTC. Translating it yields CASRSSGSSYNEQFF.